Listed here is a single T cell receptor beta chain. Its antigen is still unknown. The use of a sample-barcoded 5' primer and a J-beta primer mix characterized a second PCR of about 7 to 12 cycles. Each TCR beta cDNA got a 12-nucleotide random molecular identifier. In TCRdb, the 5' RACE reads were re-called with MiXCR into one record per CDR3 protein. The repertoire holds 1.5 million to 2 million distinct CDR3 sequences, with roughly 43% as singletons. V lost 7 bases, J lost 13 bases, and 19 bases lay in between. Germline loops: CDR1 SQVTM, CDR2 ANQGSEA. This CDR3 comprises 11 residues. This entry belongs to a study of blood T cells in healthy people across ages. Regarding the study as a whole: TCR beta diversity per million T cells fell roughly linearly with age.

Isolated per sample were at least 7 million PBMCs. The specimen was blood. The rearrangement links TRBV29-1 to TRBJ1-1; tentatively, D is TRBD1 (6 bases). The TCR comes from a human donor in good health. The CDR3 nucleotides are TGCAGCGCCGCAAGTTCAGGGGCCGGTTTCTTT. This encodes CSAASSGAGFF.